This TCR beta chain was identified during a study of T cell responses to AZD1222 COVID-19 vaccine (TCRdb year 2021). For the wider study: AZD1222 recipients with second doses at about 4 weeks or about 12 weeks were pooled, because spike-specific TCR depth and breadth did not differ between schedules. TCR sequencing was performed for about 250 trial participants, of whom about 200 were given two doses of AZD1222 and approximately 25 were given two doses of MenACWY control vaccine. Trial participants were enrolled into age subgroups of 18-55, 56-69 and 70-plus years, which contained roughly 150, 30 and 60 TCR-sequenced participants, respectively.

The time point label, as the study defines it: baseline before first vaccination. Vaccinee samples were obtained from the UK trials COV001 and COV002, which included a single-blind randomized controlled phase 2/3 trial of AZD1222 (ChAdOx1 nCoV-19) in healthy adults. Trial participant PBMC samples were collected at day 0 and day 28 after the second dose for TCRbeta chain sequencing. The CDR3 regions of human TCRbeta chains were analyzed by immunosequencing. The paper's data handling went like this. Repertoire TCRs were matched against a reference library of SARS-CoV-2-specific TCRs generated with the MIRA antigen-specificity platform. Breadth was defined as the fraction of unique TCRs that were SARS-CoV-2-associated. Depth was defined as the fraction of total T cells that were SARS-CoV-2-associated. Using the MIRA data, each spike-specific TCR was mapped to the spike region that the TCR reacts to and placed in a CD4 or CD8 class. Log10-transformed breadth and depth values were compared by one-way ANOVA with Sidak's multiple comparisons tests. As stored in TCRdb, this immuneACCESS dataset retains in-frame rearrangements with V and J assigned. A fraction of the clones does not appear; measured against another copy, unresolved V genes explain less than half of the discrepancy, and the remainder lacks a known reason. Clonal size and the V and J genes are those of that table, whereas D and trimming came from the DNA. The sample table shows more than 140,000 clones, and about 91% are seen once. Together, the top ten hold 2.2% of the sample.

The CDR3 runs 17 residues from the cysteine to the phenylalanine. The only DNA kept is the CDR3, 51 bases in frame from the first base. The germline V gene yields LGHNA for CDR1 and YSLEER for CDR2. Relative to germline, V is missing 0 bases and J is missing 0 bases, with 5 bases of the junction outside any gene match. Of note for this clone: This receptor's antigen is unknown. No quality values exist for individual bases; no much larger clone is one base distant.

Overall study outcomes, separate from this receptor: In the small 56-69-year group, the increase in depth fell short of significance, most likely because of low power. Nearly half of unique spike-specific TCRs reportedly recognized epitopes outside regions mutated in the B.1.351 and B.1.1.7 variants. Participants were mostly white British, with more females than males. The authors suggested clonal diversity may have been underestimated. Because no day 14 peak-response samples were available, repertoires were characterized only after the peak T cell response. Conclusions about previously exposed vaccinees are limited, since just six AZD1222 recipients were seropositive for SARS-CoV-2 at baseline. Vaccine-associated CD4 TCRs spanned the whole spike protein, with dominant responses in regions 160-218 and 743-854. After two AZD1222 doses, spike-specific TCR breadth and depth were significantly higher than at day 0 and than in MenACWY recipients.

The chain couples TRBV4-3 to TRBJ2-3; the central 8 bases match TRBD2. The clonotype comes from an adult in good health. The source was peripheral blood, collected on day 0 of AZD1222 vaccination. CDR3 protein: CASSQDLGLGSTDTQYF. The nucleotide sequence is TGCGCCAGCAGCCAAGACCTGGGACTAGGAAGCACAGATACGCAGTATTTT.